This is a list of T cell receptor beta chains from one sample in a study of shared clonotypes between healthy human individuals. The repertoire was sequenced with immunoSEQ multiplex PCR; TCRdb's copy has only in-frame clones and lacks some. Among some 2,500,000 clones, roughly 93% were seen once, and the ten largest hold approximately 0.37%. Sequenced: naive CD4+ T cells from PBMCs. The source of these receptors is a man in his late teens or twenties in good health. Some clones in this sample may be carry-over from other donors' samples. Both conserved end residues are part of each CDR3. Fields, in order: V gene, D gene, clone size, J gene, CDR3 DNA, CDR3 protein. D genes are given only for firm matches. Clone size is given for some rows only: seen once, a few or many times, or a class if the clone is expanded.

>TRBV4-2|.|.|TRBJ2-7
TGTGCCAGCAAATTCTCACGGCGCCCCCGGGAGTACTTC
CASKFSRRPREYF
>TRBV9|.|.|TRBJ2-7
TGTGCCAGCAGCTCAACCTTGGAGGACGCGGAGCAGTACTTC
CASSSTLEDAEQYF
>TRBV28|.|.|TRBJ1-1
TGTGCCAGCCTGAAGGGGTCGGACACTGAAGCTTTCTTT
CASLKGSDTEAFF
>TRBV7-6|.|.|TRBJ2-1
TGTGCCAGCAGCAACGACCCGGGAGCCTTATACAATGAGCAGTTCTTC
CASSNDPGALYNEQFF
>TRBV5-4|TRBD1|.|TRBJ1-2
TGTGCCAGCAGCGAAAGACAGGGGTATGGCTACACCTTC
CASSERQGYGYTF
>TRBV2|.|.|TRBJ1-4
TGTGCCAGCAGTGGTTTCGAAAAACTGTTTTTT
CASSGFEKLFF
>TRBV5-1|TRBD2|.|TRBJ2-1
TGCGCCAGCAGCTTGTGGTTGGCTAGCGGGAAGGTAGCTAATGAGCAGTTCTTC
CASSLWLASGKVANEQFF
>TRBV28|.|.|TRBJ1-5
TGTGCCAGCAGTCCTCCGACAGGCCCTCTATATTTT
CASSPPTGPLYF
>TRBV15|TRBD2|.|TRBJ2-7
TGTGCCACCAGCAGGGGAGTCGGGACTAGCGGAGCTGGGCAGTACTTC
CATSRGVGTSGAGQYF
>TRBV28|.|.|TRBJ1-2
TGTGCCAGCAAGTTGCAGGGGAACTATGGCTACACCTTC
CASKLQGNYGYTF
>TRBV5-1|.|.|TRBJ1-4
TGCGCCAGCAGCTTGGCACCGTTTAATGAAAAACTGTTTTTT
CASSLAPFNEKLFF
>TRBV18|.|.|TRBJ2-3
TGTGCCAGCTCACCGCTCGAGGGAGCCCTAGATACGCAGTATTTT
CASSPLEGALDTQYF
>TRBV2|TRBD1|.|TRBJ1-1
TGTGCCAGCAAGCTGTTACAGGGGGACGCTGAAGCTTTCTTT
CASKLLQGDAEAFF
>TRBV4-2|TRBD2|.|TRBJ2-2
TGTGCCAGCAGCCAAGGTTCTGGCGGGAGAGATACCGGGGAGCTGTTTTTT
CASSQGSGGRDTGELFF
>TRBV19|.|once|TRBJ2-7
TGTGCCAGTAATTCAGAAGGCGGAGGCGACTACGAGCAGTACTTC
CASNSEGGGDYEQYF
>TRBV28|.|.|TRBJ1-1
TGTGCCAGCACCGGTAACACTGAAGCTTTCTTT
CASTGNTEAFF
>TRBV28|TRBD1|.|TRBJ1-2
TGTGCCAGCAGCCGGGGACAGGGGAGATATGGCTACACCTTC
CASSRGQGRYGYTF
>TRBV6-6|.|.|TRBJ2-1
TGTGCCAGCAGTTACTCCGGACAATACAATGAGCAGTTCTTC
CASSYSGQYNEQFF
>TRBV9|.|few|TRBJ1-5
TGTGCCAGCAGCGCTGGGGGCGCAGGTCAATGGCCCCAGCATTTT
CASSAGGAGQWPQHF
>TRBV6-6|.|.|TRBJ1-1
TGTGCCAGCAGTTACAGGGGCAGAGCTTTCTTT
CASSYRGRAFF
>TRBV10-3|TRBD2|.|TRBJ2-5
TGTGCCATCAGTGAGCTAGCGGGAGTCGTTGAGACCCAGTACTTC
CAISELAGVVETQYF
>TRBV1|.|.|TRBJ1-2
TGCACCAGCAGCCAAGATCCACGACACTATGGCTACACCTTC
CTSSQDPRHYGYTF
>TRBV4-2|TRBD2|.|TRBJ2-5
TGTGCCAGCAGCCAACTAGCGGGAGGGCCGGGGGAGCACCACTTC
CASSQLAGGPGEHHF
>TRBV7-2|.|few|TRBJ1-5
TGTGCCAGCAGGTTAGGGACGGCGGCCCAGCCCCAGCATTTT
CASRLGTAAQPQHF
>TRBV19|.|.|TRBJ2-2
TGTGCCAGTAGCCAGGGAAGAAACACCGGGGAGCTGTTTTTT
CASSQGRNTGELFF
>TRBV2|.|.|TRBJ2-5
TGTGCCAGCAGTGAAGCGCGCTCAAAAGAGACCCAGTACTTC
CASSEARSKETQYF
>TRBV18|.|.|TRBJ1-1
TGTGCCAGCTCACAAGATGGGTCGGCTTTCTTT
CASSQDGSAFF
>TRBV2|.|.|TRBJ2-5
TGTGCCAGCAGTTCGGAGCAAGAGACCCAGTACTTC
CASSSEQETQYF
>TRBV5-5|TRBD1|.|TRBJ2-7
TGTGCCAGCAGCTCGGGACAGTTGAGCACCTACGAGCAGTACTTC
CASSSGQLSTYEQYF
>TRBV28|.|few|TRBJ1-2
TGTGCCAGCAGTCTAGGGACGGAATATGGCTACACCTTC
CASSLGTEYGYTF
>TRBV25-1|.|.|TRBJ2-4
TGTGCCAGCAGTGGAATAGCCAAAAACATTCAGTACTTC
CASSGIAKNIQYF
>TRBV11-2|.|.|TRBJ2-7
TGTGCCAGCAGCTCCCAGAGGGCGGGCTACGAGCAGTACTTC
CASSSQRAGYEQYF
>TRBV7-2|.|.|TRBJ2-7
TGTGCCAGCAGCTTAGATTGGAATACCTACGAGCAGTACTTC
CASSLDWNTYEQYF
>TRBV5-1|TRBD2|.|TRBJ2-2
TGCGCCAGCAGCGGGAGGGCCGACACCGGGGAGCTGTTTTTT
CASSGRADTGELFF
>TRBV7-9|.|.|TRBJ2-5
TGTGCCAGCAGCTTAGACTTTTCGCGAGGGGAGACCCAGTACTTC
CASSLDFSRGETQYF
>TRBV6-5|.|.|TRBJ2-7
TGTGCCAGCAGGCCCCTCGACTTATACGAGCAGTACTTC
CASRPLDLYEQYF
>TRBV28|TRBD1|.|TRBJ2-7
TGTGCCAGTACCCCGGGACAGACCACCTACGAGCAGTACTTC
CASTPGQTTYEQYF
>TRBV7-6|.|.|TRBJ1-4
TGTGCCAGCAGCCGGGGATATAGTGAAAAACTGTTTTTT
CASSRGYSEKLFF
>TRBV7-8|TRBD2|.|TRBJ2-5
TGTGCCAGCAGCTTAAGGACTAGCGGGTTCCAAGAGACCCAGTACTTC
CASSLRTSGFQETQYF
>TRBV7-9|.|.|TRBJ1-3
TGTGCCAGCAGCTTACAGTCCAGGGTCTCTGGAAACACCATATATTTT
CASSLQSRVSGNTIYF
>TRBV9|.|.|TRBJ2-7
TGTGCCAGCAGCCCTTCTGCCAGGGAAGAATACGAGCAGTACTTC
CASSPSAREEYEQYF
>TRBV28|.|.|TRBJ2-7
TGTGCCAGCAGGGCGGGGCAGGGAATCTACGAGCAGTACTTC
CASRAGQGIYEQYF
>TRBV28|TRBD1|.|TRBJ1-1
TGTGCCAGCAGTAGCGCCGGAGGGGGCGGGGGGACTGAAGCTTTCTTT
CASSSAGGGGGTEAFF
>TRBV18|.|few|TRBJ1-1
TGTGCCAGCTCACTGAACACTGAAGCTTTCTTT
CASSLNTEAFF
>TRBV18|.|.|TRBJ2-5
TGTGCCAGCTCACCCAGTATGTTAGCGGAAGAGACCCAGTACTTC
CASSPSMLAEETQYF
>TRBV4-1|TRBD2|.|TRBJ2-1
TGCGCCAGCAGCCAAGGTACTAGCGGGAGGCGCAATGAGCAGTTCTTC
CASSQGTSGRRNEQFF
>TRBV6-5|.|.|TRBJ1-2
TGTGCCAGCAGTTATTTTTTTAGGGGCAGAAACTATGGCTACACCTTC
CASSYFFRGRNYGYTF
>TRBV5-1|.|.|TRBJ2-3
TGCGCCAGCAGCGGAGGAGCGGCAGATACGCAGTATTTT
CASSGGAADTQYF
>TRBV18|.|.|TRBJ1-1
TGTGCCAGCTCACCAATGGGACAACACATGAACACTGAAGCTTTCTTT
CASSPMGQHMNTEAFF
>TRBV28|TRBD1|.|TRBJ2-7
TGTGCCAGCAGTTTAAGGACAGGGTCCTACGAGCAGTACTTC
CASSLRTGSYEQYF
>TRBV7-3|.|.|TRBJ2-2
TGTGCCAGCAGCCCGGCCTCCCTGCGTACGGGGACCGGGGAGCTGTTTTTT
CASSPASLRTGTGELFF
>TRBV28|TRBD1|.|TRBJ1-4
TGTGCCAGCAGTTTATGGGGACAGTTTAATGAAAAACTGTTTTTT
CASSLWGQFNEKLFF
>TRBV7-9|.|.|TRBJ2-5
TGTGCCAGCAGCCCTGGTGGGCGGGACCAAGAGACCCAGTACTTC
CASSPGGRDQETQYF
>TRBV7-2|TRBD2|.|TRBJ2-3
TGTGCCAGCAGCGTCCAGACTAGCTTCTCAGATACGCAGTATTTT
CASSVQTSFSDTQYF
>TRBV18|.|.|TRBJ1-2
TGTGCCAGCTCCCAAAGACCGGGGGTCTATGGCTACACCTTC
CASSQRPGVYGYTF
>TRBV23-1|TRBD2|.|TRBJ2-7
TGCGCCAGCAGTCAAGGACAGCGGGAGAGATACGAGCAGTACTTC
CASSQGQRERYEQYF
>TRBV5-1|TRBD1|.|TRBJ2-2
TGCGCCAGCAGCTTGGAAGGACAGGGGGCCACCGGGGAGCTGTTTTTT
CASSLEGQGATGELFF